Each of the 3 T cell receptor beta chains below was sequenced from the same sample in a study of cytomegalovirus exposure and HLA in healthy donors listed by TCRdb under 2017. The library was prepared using the immunoSEQ multiplex PCR assay. For the multiplex PCR, a mixture combining 60 forward primers for TCR Vbeta segments and 13 reverse primers for TCR Jbeta segments was used. In its TCRdb copy, this immuneACCESS table keeps in-frame sequences only and misses some clones. Where compared with another copy, unresolved V genes explain less than half of these, and the others have no known cause. This sample is represented by more than 200,000 clones; roughly 82% of them were singletons. Of the sample, approximately 5.7% falls within the top ten clones. Sequences were obtained from PBMCs. These TCRs come from a man in his forties in good health and CMV-seropositive.

The genes are TRBV18 and TRBJ2-3; TRBD2 matches 7 bases. V lost 6 bases to trimming and J lost 5 bases; unmatched junction nucleotides: 14. Per germline, CDR1 KGHSH and CDR2 LQKENI. The CDR3 runs 16 residues. CDR3 region: CASSPLLAPTGDTQYF. CDR3 sequence (DNA): TGTGCCAGCTCCCCTTTACTAGCGCCAACGGGAGATACGCAGTATTTT.

There are a few counts of this clone. The chain uses TRBV19 and TRBJ2-5; tentative D call: TRBD2 (5 bases). This CDR3 has 15 residues. V lost 5 bases to trimming and J lost 5 bases, with 18 bases between them. Germline V gene sequence: CDR1 LNHDA, CDR2 SQIVND (reference sequence). The DNA for the CDR3 is TGTGCCAGTAGTCCTTACACCACTAGATCGGAGACCCAGTACTTC. This encodes CASSPYTTRSETQYF.

This clone appeared a few times. The V and J genes are TRBV15 and TRBJ1-1, with TRBD1 matching 9 bases. The CDR3 runs 18 residues. Germline CDR1 is LNHNV and CDR2 is YYDKDF (reference sequence). The J segment lost 4 bases and the V segment lost 5 bases, leaving 17 bases of the junction unmatched. This CDR3 reads CATSSKKWDRERGTEAFF. The DNA of the CDR3 is TGTGCCACCAGCTCTAAAAAATGGGACAGGGAAAGAGGCACTGAAGCTTTCTTT.